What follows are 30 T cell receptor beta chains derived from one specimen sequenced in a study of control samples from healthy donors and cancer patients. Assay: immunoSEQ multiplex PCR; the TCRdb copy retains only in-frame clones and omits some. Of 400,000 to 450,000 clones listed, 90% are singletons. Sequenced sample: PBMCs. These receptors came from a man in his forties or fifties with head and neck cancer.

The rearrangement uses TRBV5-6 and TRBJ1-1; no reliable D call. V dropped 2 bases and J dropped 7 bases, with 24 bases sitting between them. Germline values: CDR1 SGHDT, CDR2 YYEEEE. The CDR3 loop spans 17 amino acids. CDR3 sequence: CASSFFPPLWARGEAFF. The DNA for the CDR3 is TGTGCCAGCAGCTTTTTCCCCCCTTTGTGGGCTCGGGGTGAAGCTTTCTTT.

The CDR3, as DNA: TGTGCCAGCAGTGAGACCCCGGGACAGGGTTATAGCAATCAGCCCCAGCATTTT. This gives the protein CASSETPGQGYSNQPQHF. The genes are TRBV6-1 and TRBJ1-5, with 9 bases identical to TRBD1. This CDR3 comprises 18 residues. Germline assignment: CDR1 MNHNS and CDR2 SASEGT. V lost 3 bases to trimming and J lost 0 bases; unmatched junction nucleotides: 9.

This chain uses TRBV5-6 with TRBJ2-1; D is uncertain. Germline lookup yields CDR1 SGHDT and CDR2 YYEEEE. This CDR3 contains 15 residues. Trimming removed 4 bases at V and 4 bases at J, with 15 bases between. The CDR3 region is CASSEVGLSYNEQFF. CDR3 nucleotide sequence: TGTGCCAGCAGCGAAGTAGGGCTTTCATACAATGAGCAGTTCTTC.

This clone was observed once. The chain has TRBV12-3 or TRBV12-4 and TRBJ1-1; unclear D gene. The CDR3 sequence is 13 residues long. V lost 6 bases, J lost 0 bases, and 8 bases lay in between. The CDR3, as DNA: TGTGCCAGCAGCCTAACCATGAACACTGAAGCTTTCTTT. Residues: CASSLTMNTEAFF.

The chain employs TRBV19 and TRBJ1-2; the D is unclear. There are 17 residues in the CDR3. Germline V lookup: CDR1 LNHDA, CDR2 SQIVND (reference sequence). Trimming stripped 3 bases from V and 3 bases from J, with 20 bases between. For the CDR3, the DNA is TGTGCCAGTAGTATGTATTCGGGCAACCTACCCGACTATGGCTACACCTTC. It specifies CASSMYSGNLPDYGYTF.

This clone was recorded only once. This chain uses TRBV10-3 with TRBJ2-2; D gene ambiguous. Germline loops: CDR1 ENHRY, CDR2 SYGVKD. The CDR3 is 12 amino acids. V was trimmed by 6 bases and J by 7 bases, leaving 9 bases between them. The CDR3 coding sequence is TGTGCCATCAGACTGACCAACGGGGAGCTGTTTTTT. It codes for CAIRLTNGELFF.

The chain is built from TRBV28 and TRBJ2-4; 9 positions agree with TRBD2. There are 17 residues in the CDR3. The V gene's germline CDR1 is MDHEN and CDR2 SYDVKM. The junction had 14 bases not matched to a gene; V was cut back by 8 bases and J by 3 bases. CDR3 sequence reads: CASQKPGLADRKNIQYF. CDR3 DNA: TGTGCCAGCCAAAAACCGGGACTAGCAGATCGCAAAAACATTCAGTACTTC.

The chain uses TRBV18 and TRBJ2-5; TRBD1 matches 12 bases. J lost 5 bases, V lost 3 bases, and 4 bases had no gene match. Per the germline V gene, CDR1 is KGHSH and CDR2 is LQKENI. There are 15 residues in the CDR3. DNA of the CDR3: TGTGCCAGCTCACCGGGGACAGGGGGCGCGGAGACCCAGTACTTC. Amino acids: CASSPGTGGAETQYF.

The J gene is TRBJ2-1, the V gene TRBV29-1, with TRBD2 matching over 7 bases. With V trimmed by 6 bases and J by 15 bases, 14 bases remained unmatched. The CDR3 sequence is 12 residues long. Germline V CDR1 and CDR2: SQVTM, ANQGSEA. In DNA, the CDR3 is TGCAGCGTATCCCCCTTGGGGGACTACATGTTCTTC. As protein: CSVSPLGDYMFF.

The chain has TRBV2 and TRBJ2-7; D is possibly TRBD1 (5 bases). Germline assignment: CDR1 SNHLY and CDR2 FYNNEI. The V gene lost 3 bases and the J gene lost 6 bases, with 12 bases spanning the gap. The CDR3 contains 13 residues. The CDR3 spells CASSDWQGGEQYF. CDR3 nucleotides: TGTGCCAGCAGTGATTGGCAGGGTGGCGAGCAGTACTTC.

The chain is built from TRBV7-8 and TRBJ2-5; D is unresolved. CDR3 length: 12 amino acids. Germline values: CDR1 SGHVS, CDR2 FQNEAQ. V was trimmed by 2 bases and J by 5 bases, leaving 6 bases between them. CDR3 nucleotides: TGTGCCAGCAGCTTACCGCGGGAGACCCAGTACTTC. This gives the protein CASSLPRETQYF.

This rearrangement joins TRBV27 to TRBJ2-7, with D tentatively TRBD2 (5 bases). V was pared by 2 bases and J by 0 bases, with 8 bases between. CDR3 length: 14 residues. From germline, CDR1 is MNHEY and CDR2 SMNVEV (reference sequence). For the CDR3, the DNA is TGTGCCAGCAGTTTAACTAGGACCTCCTACGAGCAGTACTTC. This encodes CASSLTRTSYEQYF.

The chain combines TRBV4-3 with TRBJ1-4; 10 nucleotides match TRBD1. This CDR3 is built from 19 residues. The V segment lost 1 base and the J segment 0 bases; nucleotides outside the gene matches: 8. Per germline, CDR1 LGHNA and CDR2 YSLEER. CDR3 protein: CASSQGDRGPGATNEKLFF. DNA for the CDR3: TGCGCCAGCAGCCAAGGGGACAGGGGCCCAGGGGCAACTAATGAAAAACTGTTTTTT.

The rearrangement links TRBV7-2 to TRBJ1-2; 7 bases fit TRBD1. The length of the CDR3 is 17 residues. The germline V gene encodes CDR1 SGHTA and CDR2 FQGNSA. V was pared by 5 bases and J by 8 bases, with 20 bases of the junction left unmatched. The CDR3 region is CASSPRPRQGEGVGYTF. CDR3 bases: TGTGCCAGCAGCCCCCGTCCCCGACAGGGTGAGGGTGTGGGCTACACCTTC.

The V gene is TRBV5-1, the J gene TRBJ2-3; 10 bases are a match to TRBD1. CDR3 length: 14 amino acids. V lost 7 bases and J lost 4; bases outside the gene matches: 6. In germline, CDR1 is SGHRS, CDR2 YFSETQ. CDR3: CASFRDRGPDTQYF. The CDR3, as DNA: TGCGCCAGCTTCCGGGACAGGGGACCAGATACGCAGTATTTT.

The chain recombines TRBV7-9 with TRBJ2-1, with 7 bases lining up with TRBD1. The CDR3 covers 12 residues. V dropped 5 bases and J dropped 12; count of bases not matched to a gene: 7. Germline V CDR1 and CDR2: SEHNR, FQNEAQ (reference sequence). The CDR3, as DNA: TGTGCCAGCAGCACGAAGACAGGGACGCAGTTCTTC. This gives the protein CASSTKTGTQFF.

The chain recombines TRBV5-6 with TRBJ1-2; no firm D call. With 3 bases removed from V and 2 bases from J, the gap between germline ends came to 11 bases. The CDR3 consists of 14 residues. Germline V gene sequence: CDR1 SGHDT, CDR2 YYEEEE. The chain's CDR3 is CASSSEGGNYGYTF. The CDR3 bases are TGTGCCAGCAGCTCTGAGGGAGGGAACTATGGCTACACCTTC.

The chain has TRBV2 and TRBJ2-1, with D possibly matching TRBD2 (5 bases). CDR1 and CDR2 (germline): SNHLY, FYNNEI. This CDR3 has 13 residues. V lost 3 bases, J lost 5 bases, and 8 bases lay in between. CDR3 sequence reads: CASSERLNNEQFF. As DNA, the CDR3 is TGTGCCAGCAGTGAGCGACTAAACAATGAGCAGTTCTTC.

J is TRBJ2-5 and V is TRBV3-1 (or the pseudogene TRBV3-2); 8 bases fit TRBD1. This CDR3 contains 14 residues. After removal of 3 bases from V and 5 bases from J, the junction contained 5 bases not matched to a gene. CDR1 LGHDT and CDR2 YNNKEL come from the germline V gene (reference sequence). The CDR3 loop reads CASSQLRGQETQYF. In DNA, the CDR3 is TGTGCCAGCAGCCAGCTCAGGGGGCAGGAGACCCAGTACTTC.

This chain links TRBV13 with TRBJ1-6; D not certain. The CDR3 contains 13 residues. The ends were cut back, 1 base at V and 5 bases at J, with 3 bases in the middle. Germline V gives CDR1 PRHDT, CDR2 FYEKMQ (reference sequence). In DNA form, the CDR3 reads TGTGCCAGCAGCTTAGCCAATAATTCACCCCTCCACTTT. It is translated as CASSLANNSPLHF.

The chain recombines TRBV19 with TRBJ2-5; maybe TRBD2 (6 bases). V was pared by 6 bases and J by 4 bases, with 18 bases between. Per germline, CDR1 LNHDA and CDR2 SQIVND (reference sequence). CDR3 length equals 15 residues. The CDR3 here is CASSPAGNRGETQYF. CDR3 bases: TGTGCCAGTAGCCCCGCGGGGAATAGGGGAGAGACCCAGTACTTC.

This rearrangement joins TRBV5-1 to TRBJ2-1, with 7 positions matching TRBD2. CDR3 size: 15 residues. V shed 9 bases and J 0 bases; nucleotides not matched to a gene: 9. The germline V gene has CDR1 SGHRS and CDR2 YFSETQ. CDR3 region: CATTPSGSSYNEQFF. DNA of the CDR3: TGCGCCACAACCCCTAGCGGAAGCTCCTACAATGAGCAGTTCTTC.

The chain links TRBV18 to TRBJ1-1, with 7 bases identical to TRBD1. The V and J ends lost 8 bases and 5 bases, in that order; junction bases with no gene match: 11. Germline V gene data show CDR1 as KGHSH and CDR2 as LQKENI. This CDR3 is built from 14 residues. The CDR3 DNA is TGTGCCAGCCTGATCGGGGCAGGGGGAACTGAAGCTTTCTTT. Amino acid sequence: CASLIGAGGTEAFF.

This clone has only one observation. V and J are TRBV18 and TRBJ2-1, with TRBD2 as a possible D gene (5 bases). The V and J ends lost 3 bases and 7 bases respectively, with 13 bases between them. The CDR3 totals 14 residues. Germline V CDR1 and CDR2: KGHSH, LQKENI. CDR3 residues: CASSPGSDKNEQFF. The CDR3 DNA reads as TGTGCCAGCTCACCTGGGAGCGACAAAAATGAGCAGTTCTTC.

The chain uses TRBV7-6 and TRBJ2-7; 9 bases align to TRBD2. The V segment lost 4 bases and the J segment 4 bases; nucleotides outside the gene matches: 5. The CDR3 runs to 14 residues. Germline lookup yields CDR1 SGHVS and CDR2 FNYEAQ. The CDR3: CASSSIAGAYEQYF. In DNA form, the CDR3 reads TGTGCCAGCAGCTCCATAGCGGGAGCGTACGAGCAGTACTTC.

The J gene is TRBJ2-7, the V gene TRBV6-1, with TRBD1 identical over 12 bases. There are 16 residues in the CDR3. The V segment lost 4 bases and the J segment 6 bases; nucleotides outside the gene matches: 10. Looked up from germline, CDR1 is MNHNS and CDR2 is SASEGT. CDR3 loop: CASSANPGQGAGEQYF. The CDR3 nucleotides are TGTGCCAGCAGTGCTAATCCGGGACAGGGGGCCGGCGAGCAGTACTTC.

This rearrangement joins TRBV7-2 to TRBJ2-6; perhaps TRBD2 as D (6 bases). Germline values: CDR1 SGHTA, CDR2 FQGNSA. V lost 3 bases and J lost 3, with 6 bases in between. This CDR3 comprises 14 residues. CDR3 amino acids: CASSFSGGANVLTF. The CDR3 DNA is TGTGCCAGCAGCTTTAGCGGTGGGGCCAACGTCCTGACTTTC. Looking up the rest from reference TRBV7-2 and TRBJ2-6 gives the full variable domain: GAGVSQSPSNKVTEKGKDVELRCDPISGHTALYWYRQSLGQGLEFLIYFQGNSAPDKSGLPSDRFSAERTGGSVSTLTIQRTQQEDSAVYLCASSFSGGANVLTFGAGSRLTVL.

This CDR3 reads CSVEVMGRLSYEQYF. DNA of the CDR3: TGCAGCGTTGAAGTAATGGGACGGCTATCCTACGAGCAGTACTTC. The chain combines TRBV29-1 with TRBJ2-7; D is possibly TRBD1 or TRBD2 (5 bases each). V was shortened by 1 base and J by 1 base, with 14 bases between the two germline ends. This CDR3 has 15 amino acids. Per the germline V gene, CDR1 is SQVTM and CDR2 is ANQGSEA.

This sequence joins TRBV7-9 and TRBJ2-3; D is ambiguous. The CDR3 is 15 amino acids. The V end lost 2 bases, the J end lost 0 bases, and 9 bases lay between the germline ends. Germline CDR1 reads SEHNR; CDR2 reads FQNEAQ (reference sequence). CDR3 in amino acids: CASSLFGSSTDTQYF. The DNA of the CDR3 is TGTGCCAGCAGCTTATTTGGAAGCAGCACAGATACGCAGTATTTT. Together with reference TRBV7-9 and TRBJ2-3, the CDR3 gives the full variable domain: DTGVSQNPRHKITKRGQNVTFRCDPISEHNRLYWYRQTLGQGPEFLTYFQNEAQLEKSRLLSDRFSAERPKGSFSTLEIQRTEQGDSAMYLCASSLFGSSTDTQYFGPGTRLTVL.

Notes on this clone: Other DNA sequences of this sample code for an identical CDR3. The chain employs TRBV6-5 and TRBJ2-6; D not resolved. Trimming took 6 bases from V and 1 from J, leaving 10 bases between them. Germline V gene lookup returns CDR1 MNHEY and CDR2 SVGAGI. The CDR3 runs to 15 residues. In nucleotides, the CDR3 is TGTGCCAGCAGCTACACCGGGTCTGGGGCCAACGTCCTGACTTTC. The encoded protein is CASSYTGSGANVLTF.